The rows below give T cell receptor beta chains drawn from one sample of a study of beta chain features in type 1 diabetes. Data came from immunoSEQ multiplex PCR; TCRdb stores just in-frame clones and leaves some out. Among approximately 140,000 clones listed, around 8.8% were seen once. The specimen was central memory CD4+ T cells from blood. The receptor source for this set is a man aged 25-45 years with type 1 diabetes. The CDR3 runs from the conserved cysteine through the conserved F or W.

v_call	j_call	cdr3_aa
TRBV7-2	TRBJ2-2	CASSLNSRGSGELFF
TRBV7-9	TRBJ1-5	CASSSTGGNQPQHF
TRBV18	TRBJ1-4	CATDWAVKNEKLFF
TRBV7-9	TRBJ1-4	CASSFTGRTNEKLFF
TRBV7-9	TRBJ1-1	CASSSYGFTEAFF
TRBV2	TRBJ2-3	CASSGRGGVTDTQYF
TRBV23-1	TRBJ2-7	CASKTGVRPYEQYF
TRBV5-1	TRBJ1-4	CASRKGADEKLFF
TRBV7-9	TRBJ1-2	CASSLQANYGYTF
TRBV9	TRBJ2-5	CASSVDSRPGTQYF
TRBV6-5	TRBJ2-1	CASSYLGQPGNEQFF
TRBV19	TRBJ1-6	CASSMTHRESPLHF
TRBV25-1	TRBJ2-1	CASSGVWGTGFEEQFF
TRBV2	TRBJ2-7	CASLRDYEQYF
TRBV7-3	TRBJ1-1	CASSPTGRDTEAFF
TRBV21-1	TRBJ2-3	CASSETGGF
TRBV29-1	TRBJ1-1	CSVTGTTGATEAFF
TRBV29-1	TRBJ2-3	CSVEEASGGAEDTQYF
TRBV2	TRBJ2-7	CASSDPGGLASFEQYF
TRBV19	TRBJ1-6	CASTEVARGSSPLHF